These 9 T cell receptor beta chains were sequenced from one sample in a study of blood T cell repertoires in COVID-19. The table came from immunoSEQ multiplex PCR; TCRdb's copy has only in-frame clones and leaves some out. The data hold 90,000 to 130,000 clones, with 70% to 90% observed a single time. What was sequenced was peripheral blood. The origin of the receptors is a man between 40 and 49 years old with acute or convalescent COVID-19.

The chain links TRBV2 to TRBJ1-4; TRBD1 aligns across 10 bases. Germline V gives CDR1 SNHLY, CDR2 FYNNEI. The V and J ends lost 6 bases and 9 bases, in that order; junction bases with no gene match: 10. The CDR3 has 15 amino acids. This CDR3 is CASRDRTGGMKKLFF. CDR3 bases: TGTGCCAGCAGAGACCGGACAGGGGGTATGAAAAAACTGTTTTTT.

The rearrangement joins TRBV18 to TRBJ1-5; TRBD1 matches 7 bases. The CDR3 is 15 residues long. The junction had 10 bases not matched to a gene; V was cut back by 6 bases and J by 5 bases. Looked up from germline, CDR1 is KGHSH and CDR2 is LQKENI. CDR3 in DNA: TGTGCCAGCTCCAAATCGGGAGGGGGCGATCAGCCCCAGCATTTT. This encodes CASSKSGGGDQPQHF.

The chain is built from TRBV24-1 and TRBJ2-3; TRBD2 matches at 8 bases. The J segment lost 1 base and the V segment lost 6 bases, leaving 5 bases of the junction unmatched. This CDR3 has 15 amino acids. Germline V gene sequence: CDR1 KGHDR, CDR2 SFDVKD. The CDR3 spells CATSPSSGRTDTQYF. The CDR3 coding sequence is TGTGCCACCAGTCCGTCTAGCGGGCGCACAGATACGCAGTATTTT.

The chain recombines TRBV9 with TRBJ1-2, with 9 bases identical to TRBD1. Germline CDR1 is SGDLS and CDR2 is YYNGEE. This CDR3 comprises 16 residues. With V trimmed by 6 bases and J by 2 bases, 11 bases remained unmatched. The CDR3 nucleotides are TGTGCCAGCACCACCACCGGGACAGGGAGCAACTATGGCTACACCTTC. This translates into CASTTTGTGSNYGYTF.

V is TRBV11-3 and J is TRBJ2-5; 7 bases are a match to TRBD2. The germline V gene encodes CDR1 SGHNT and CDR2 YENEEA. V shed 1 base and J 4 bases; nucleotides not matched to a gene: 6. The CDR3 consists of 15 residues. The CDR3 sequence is CASSLGVASGETQYF. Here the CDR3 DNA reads TGTGCCAGCAGCTTAGGTGTGGCTAGCGGAGAGACCCAGTACTTC.

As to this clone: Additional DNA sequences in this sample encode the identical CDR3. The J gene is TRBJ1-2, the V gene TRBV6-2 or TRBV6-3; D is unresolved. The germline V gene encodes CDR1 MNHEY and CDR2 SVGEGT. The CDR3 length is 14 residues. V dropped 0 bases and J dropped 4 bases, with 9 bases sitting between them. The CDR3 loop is CASSYSLRSYGYTF. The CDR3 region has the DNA TGTGCCAGCAGTTACTCGCTTCGGTCCTATGGCTACACCTTC.

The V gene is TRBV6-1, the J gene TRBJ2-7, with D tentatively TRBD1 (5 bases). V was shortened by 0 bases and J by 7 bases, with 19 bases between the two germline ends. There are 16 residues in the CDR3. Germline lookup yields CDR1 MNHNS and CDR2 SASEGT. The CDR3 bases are TGTGCCAGCAGTGAAGCGTTTCTCCAGGGTGAGAGAGAGCAGTACTTC. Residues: CASSEAFLQGEREQYF.

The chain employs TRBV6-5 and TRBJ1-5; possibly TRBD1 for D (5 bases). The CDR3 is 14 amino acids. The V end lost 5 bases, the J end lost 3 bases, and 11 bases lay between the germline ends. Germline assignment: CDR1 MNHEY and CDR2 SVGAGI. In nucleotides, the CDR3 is TGTGCCAGCAGTCCTGGACACATCAATCAGCCCCAGCATTTT. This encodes CASSPGHINQPQHF.

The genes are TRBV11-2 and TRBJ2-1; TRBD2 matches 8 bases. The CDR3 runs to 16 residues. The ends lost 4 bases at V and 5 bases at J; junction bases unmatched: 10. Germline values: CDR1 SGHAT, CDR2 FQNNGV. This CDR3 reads CASSSTSGTSNNEQFF. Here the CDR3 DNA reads TGTGCCAGCAGCTCGACCTCCGGGACTAGTAACAATGAGCAGTTCTTC.